This entry is about one T cell receptor beta chain. Its antigen is unknown. The CDR3 runs 15 residues. Germline lookup yields CDR1 LNHDA and CDR2 SQIVND (reference sequence). J lost 5 bases, V lost 5 bases, and 6 bases had no gene match. This sample was included in a study of beta chain features in type 1 diabetes. Investigators reverse transcribed all isolated RNA, so they sequenced expressed TCRB transcripts. Produced via immunoSEQ multiplex PCR; TCRdb's table is partial and in-frame only. This table holds under 300,000 clones, 20% found once. The study's findings and limits: HLA influence on TCRB rearrangement stayed unresolved here. For Type 1 diabetes patients, all four CD4+ subsets carried TCRB CDR3s that were moderately but significantly shorter.

Sequencing used naive CD4+ T cells from blood. V is TRBV19 and J is TRBJ1-6; 7 bases match TRBD1. The sequence was obtained from a woman in her 40s with type 1 diabetes. CDR3 in amino acids: CASSVPGQHNSPLHF. The CDR3 DNA is TGTGCCAGTAGTGTCCCGGGACAGCATAATTCACCCCTCCACTTT.